These T cell receptor beta chains were read from a single sample in a study of Ad26.COV2.S vaccination and SARS-CoV-2 variants. Assay used: immunoSEQ multiplex PCR; TCRdb lists only in-frame clones, some missing. The sample records hundreds of thousands of clones, about 88% being singletons. This specimen was peripheral blood, taken in a trial of Ad26.COV2.S vaccine versus placebo. These TCRs come from a person between 18 and 65 years old who received the Ad26.COV2.S COVID-19 vaccine or a placebo. The conserved cysteine and the conserved F or W are not part of the CDR3 here. Each record gives: J gene, V gene, clone size, CDR3 protein. Part of the rows lack a size; the others show once, few, many or a class for expanded clones.

J gene: TRBJ2-1; V gene: TRBV28; clone size: NA; CDR3 protein: ASSSNRRVLAGYNEQF
J gene: TRBJ2-1; V gene: TRBV29-1; clone size: NA; CDR3 protein: SGGQGSSYNEQF
J gene: TRBJ2-5; V gene: TRBV19; clone size: NA; CDR3 protein: ASSPSNPIEMAQY
J gene: TRBJ2-3; V gene: TRBV2; clone size: NA; CDR3 protein: ASSEALSAYTDTQY
J gene: TRBJ1-2; V gene: TRBV20-1; clone size: NA; CDR3 protein: SHSRPDGYT
J gene: TRBJ2-1; V gene: TRBV4-2; clone size: NA; CDR3 protein: ASSLSRDLADNEQF
J gene: TRBJ1-5; V gene: TRBV3-1/TRBV3-2; clone size: NA; CDR3 protein: ASSQSTGHQH
J gene: TRBJ2-1; V gene: TRBV7-9; clone size: NA; CDR3 protein: ASSLRTGLAYNEQF
J gene: TRBJ1-1; V gene: TRBV7-9; clone size: NA; CDR3 protein: ASSPGQGRSAEAF
J gene: TRBJ2-1; V gene: TRBV30; clone size: NA; CDR3 protein: AWSIGYGNNEQF
J gene: TRBJ2-6; V gene: TRBV9; clone size: once; CDR3 protein: ASSVTGPGSGANVLT
J gene: TRBJ1-3; V gene: TRBV13; clone size: NA; CDR3 protein: ASSLGPAGNTIY
J gene: TRBJ2-1; V gene: TRBV6-5; clone size: NA; CDR3 protein: ASWRDSYNEQF
J gene: TRBJ2-1; V gene: TRBV14; clone size: NA; CDR3 protein: ASSQLGLAGNNEQF
J gene: TRBJ2-7; V gene: TRBV28; clone size: NA; CDR3 protein: ASSLPGTSSYEQY
J gene: TRBJ2-7; V gene: TRBV7-2; clone size: NA; CDR3 protein: ASSPRGQGLTYEQY
J gene: TRBJ2-7; V gene: TRBV2; clone size: NA; CDR3 protein: ASSVSPTLEQY
J gene: TRBJ2-2; V gene: TRBV5-6; clone size: NA; CDR3 protein: ASSSNLAVNTGELF
J gene: TRBJ1-4; V gene: TRBV4-3; clone size: NA; CDR3 protein: ASSQLLTGTGFEKLF
J gene: TRBJ2-3; V gene: TRBV27; clone size: NA; CDR3 protein: ASRWTSGNTDTQY